This T cell receptor beta chain emerged from a study of graft-versus-host responses after intestinal transplantation (dated by TCRdb to the early 2020s). Context from the whole study: Multivisceral, liver-intestinal, or isolated intestinal transplants were received by the recipients. All recipients received anti-thymocyte globulin induction followed by maintenance tacrolimus and steroids for roughly 3 years. The cohort enrolled 20 to 30 intestinal transplant recipients, one of whom was a retransplant, and a few patients without pretransplant specimens were excluded. Alloreactive clones were identified by sequencing pre-transplant mixed lymphocyte reaction products and comparing these products with unstimulated pre-transplant donor and recipient T cells. Bulk TCR-beta CDR3 sequencing was used to track graft-versus-host and host-versus-graft alloreactive T cell clones in the graft, circulation and bone marrow after intestinal transplantation. Donor T cell macrochimerism was defined as a peak of at least 4% donor T cells among recipient peripheral blood mononuclear cells. Samples from a few later patients were sequenced in-house on an Illumina MiSeq with MiXCR processing rather than by the commercial service. Results the study describes overall, beyond this receptor: Early after transplant, declines in HvG clones were associated with peak levels of circulating GvH clones. High GvH to HvG T cell clonal ratios were observed in the allografts of patients with donor T cell macrochimerism. GvH clones were detected in recipient bone marrow, and some of these GvH clones were observed earlier in ileal mucosa or blood, consistent with an intestinal mucosal origin. The relatively low number and heterogeneity of intestinal transplant patients limited the conclusions.

The library came from the immunoSEQ multiplex PCR assay. For most patients, genomic DNA was isolated using the Qiagen DNeasy Blood and Tissue Kit and was shipped frozen to Adaptive Biotechnologies for TCR sequencing. Adaptive Biotechnologies carried out high-throughput TCR-beta CDR3 sequencing of genomic DNA for most patients. Per the authors' processing: Adaptive's ImmunoSEQ software was the source of the TCR sequencing data for over 15 patients, while three other patients were processed with MiXCR and VDJtools. To correct CD4 versus CD8 sorting errors, sequences present in both subsets at a frequency ratio below 5:1 were removed. CDR3 nucleotide sequences shared between donor and recipient were removed because the origin of such sequences could not be assigned. At least 2-fold expansion over unstimulated cells and a minimum CFSE-low frequency of 0.002% (template counts) or 0.001% (read counts) were required for clones to be classified as alloreactive. Clones detected in sequenced pre-transplant spleen, lymph node, or MLR CFSE-low populations of the donor or recipient were defined as mappable. Cumulative frequency of alloreactive clones was calculated as a percentage of all sequences weighted by copy number. The table was pulled from immuneACCESS by TCRdb, which kept in-frame rearrangements only. Such tables lose some clones; where checked, under half of the loss comes from unresolved V genes, and the rest has no known cause. That table supplies the V and J calls and clone size; D and trimming were determined from the DNA. In this sample the table shows approximately 99,000 clones, 91% of which occur a single time. Together, the top ten hold about 0.18% of the sample.

With regard to this clone: Its antigen has not been determined. Qualities for individual bases were not recorded, and no much larger clone is one base off.

The germline V gene specifies SGHTA as CDR1 and FQGTGA as CDR2. V is reduced by 2 bases and J by 1 base, leaving a spacing of 5 bases between them. From the cysteine through the phenylalanine, the CDR3 covers 14 amino acids. CDR3 DNA only is kept here, 42 bases in frame from base 1. The intended sense of this specimen's time point label: cells obtained before transplantation from donor or recipient. CD3+CD4+ and CD3+CD8+ populations were FACS-sorted from unstimulated pre-transplant donor and recipient cells taken from spleen or lymph nodes. The receptor was derived from a human donor who was the organ donor for an intestinal transplant. The chain is encoded by TRBV7-3 joined to TRBJ2-2; the D gene is unclear. Sequencing used unstimulated CD4+ T cells sorted from spleen or lymph node cells, obtained before transplant. The nucleotide sequence reads as follows: TGTGCCAGCAGCTTAGAACAGAACACCGGGGAGCTGTTTTTT. It translates to CASSLEQNTGELFF.